The T cell receptor beta chain described here comes from a study of spatial heterogeneity in lung cancer. Background on the study: On average, each unique TCR and UMI combination appeared more than ten times in raw reads.

Overall study results and limits: Ubiquitous expanded tumor TCRs were observed in blood more at resection than follow-up.

The time point is: sample taken at primary tumor resection. Whole RNA, isolated from tumor, nontumor lung or frozen PBMC, was sequenced without prior sorting. A total of roughly 72 untreated early-stage non-small cell lung cancer patients served as donors. Germline-derived CDR1 and CDR2 are SEHNR and FQNEAQ (reference sequence). This CDR3 region has 17 residues. V dropped 1 base and J dropped 0 bases, with 15 bases sitting between them. This clonotype appeared many times. The antigen is unknown. A single record per CDR3 protein comes from TCRdb applying MiXCR to the 5' RACE reads. The sample shows some 50,000 distinct CDR3 sequences, about 7.6% of them seen only once.

This receptor was taken from a female donor with early-stage non-small cell lung cancer. The chain links TRBV7-9 to TRBJ1-1, with a tentative D call TRBD1 (5 bases). Source: PBMCs, taken at surgery. The chain's CDR3 is CASSLGDRDRLNTEAFF. CDR3 coding DNA: TGTGCCAGCAGCTTAGGAGATCGTGACAGATTGAACACTGAAGCTTTCTTT.